The clone carrying this T cell receptor beta chain was found many times. Its antigen is unidentified. The data stem from a study of T cells after posttransplantation cyclophosphamide. Findings of the study overall: Donor-recipient repertoire similarity was low at 1-2 months, rising over year one. Recipient CMV seropositivity and CMV reactivation strongly tracked TRB clonality. TRB overlap between skin or GI tissue T cells and blood was limited.

The table came from immunoSEQ multiplex PCR; TCRdb's copy has only in-frame clones and leaves some out. The sample shows tens of thousands of clones, none of them appearing just once. Busulfan-fludarabine conditioning, marrow transplant, and cyclophosphamide on days +3 and +4 were administered. The specimen was PBMCs, collected after allogeneic stem cell transplant with posttransplant cyclophosphamide. This TCR came from a young adult male patient who received an allogeneic stem cell transplant from a related donor, was CMV-positive, and had no GVHD. Some T cells may have originated in the graft donor.

The CDR3 here is CASSPPPDNEQFF. The CDR3 DNA follows: TGTGCCAGCAGCCCACCCCCAGACAATGAGCAGTTCTTC. The chain carries TRBV5-6 and TRBJ2-1; D is unclear. This CDR3 region has 13 residues. V shed 4 bases and J shed 5 bases, with 10 bases lying between them. Germline lookup yields CDR1 SGHDT and CDR2 YYEEEE.